These 17 T cell receptor beta chains originate from one sample sequenced in a study of cytomegalovirus exposure and HLA in healthy donors (TCRdb year 2017). The receptor library was made with the immunoSEQ multiplex PCR assay. For the multiplex PCR, a mixture combining 60 forward primers for TCR Vbeta segments and 13 reverse primers for TCR Jbeta segments was used. TCRdb took over this immuneACCESS table, retaining in-frame rearrangements with V and J assigned. Such tables are incomplete; in checked studies, under half of the missing clones stem from an unresolved V gene, and the remainder is unexplained. The sample table holds more than 85,000 clones, of which approximately 69% were seen once. About 3.5% of the sample lies in the top ten. The sample comprised PBMCs. These receptors originate from a man aged 25-40 years in good health and CMV-seronegative.

This clone appeared once. This chain connects TRBV5-6 to TRBJ2-1, with D perhaps matching TRBD2 (5 bases). CDR1 and CDR2 from the germline V gene are SGHDT and YYEEEE. The CDR3 sequence is 13 residues long. V shed 2 bases and J shed 12 bases, with 15 bases lying between them. CDR3 sequence (DNA): TGTGCCAGCAGCTTTGGTAGCGAGCCTGGGCAGTTCTTC. It translates to CASSFGSEPGQFF.

The chain links TRBV4-2 to TRBJ2-5; 9 positions agree with TRBD2. With 3 bases clipped from V and 1 base from J, the junction kept 9 bases outside the gene matches. The CDR3 is 17 residues long. Germline V gene data show CDR1 as LGHNA and CDR2 as YNFKEQ. This chain's CDR3 is CASSQGSGGRGQETQYF. Written as DNA, the CDR3 is TGTGCCAGCAGCCAGGGGTCTGGCGGGAGGGGCCAAGAGACCCAGTACTTC.

This chain uses TRBV10-3 with TRBJ2-2; 11 nucleotides align to TRBD1. Trimming removed 11 bases from V and 5 bases from J; junction bases left unmatched: 16. CDR1 and CDR2 (germline): ENHRY, SYGVKD. CDR3 length: 17 residues. The CDR3 spells CAHQWAPGQGVTGELFF. DNA for the CDR3: TGTGCCCATCAATGGGCCCCGGGACAGGGGGTGACCGGGGAGCTGTTTTTT.

This clone came up once. The rearrangement joins TRBV7-9 to TRBJ2-7, with 8 bases aligning to TRBD1. CDR1 SEHNR and CDR2 FQNEAQ come from the germline V gene (reference sequence). This CDR3 has 14 amino acids. V dropped 5 bases and J dropped 0; count of bases not matched to a gene: 3. CDR3 DNA: TGTGCCAGCAGCCCTACAGGGGGCTCCTACGAGCAGTACTTC. This encodes CASSPTGGSYEQYF.

The chain joins TRBV6-5 to TRBJ2-5; D ambiguous. Trimming removed 7 bases from V and 5 bases from J, with 17 bases in between. CDR3 size: 14 residues. The V gene's germline CDR1 is MNHEY and CDR2 SVGAGI. The CDR3: CASTPPGVRETQYF. Here the CDR3 DNA reads TGTGCCAGCACCCCCCCAGGCGTAAGGGAGACCCAGTACTTC.

The chain employs TRBV6-1 and TRBJ1-1; the D gene is possibly TRBD1 (6 bases). Germline loops: CDR1 MNHNS, CDR2 SASEGT. The CDR3 contains 15 residues. V lost 2 bases and J 5 bases, leaving 15 bases between the germline ends. The CDR3 nucleotides are TGTGCCAGCAGTGAACTAGGGGGGGTCGGGACTGAAGCTTTCTTT. Protein sequence: CASSELGGVGTEAFF.

This clone was counted only a few times. The genes are TRBV28 and TRBJ1-4; D unclear. Per the germline V gene, CDR1 is MDHEN and CDR2 is SYDVKM. This CDR3 has 14 amino acids. V shed 3 bases and J shed 8 bases, with 13 bases lying between them. CDR3 region: CASSFGVRGEKLFF. As DNA, the CDR3 is TGTGCCAGCAGTTTCGGGGTGCGGGGAGAAAAACTGTTTTTT.

The sample holds one count of this clone. This chain connects TRBV20-1 to TRBJ2-4; 7 positions agree with TRBD1. The CDR3 contains 11 residues. Trimming took 6 bases from V and 7 from J; bases not matched to a gene: 3. CDR1 is DFQATT and CDR2 is SNEGSKA in the germline V gene (reference sequence). CDR3 in amino acids: CSAPQGNIQYF. CDR3 in DNA: TGCAGTGCCCCACAGGGGAACATTCAGTACTTC.

In this sample, this clone turned up a few times. The V and J genes are TRBV6-1 and TRBJ1-5; no reliable D call. Germline V gene lookup returns CDR1 MNHNS and CDR2 SASEGT. Trimming removed 4 bases at V and 11 bases at J, with 12 bases between. This CDR3 is built from 12 residues. The DNA of the CDR3 is TGTGCCAGCAGTGGACACTTGGTGGCCCAGCATTTT. This encodes CASSGHLVAQHF.

The gene calls are TRBV7-2 and TRBJ1-4, with a possible D match to TRBD1 (6 bases). V was pared by 4 bases and J by 3 bases, with 12 bases between. The CDR3 sequence is 15 residues long. Germline V gene lookup returns CDR1 SGHTA and CDR2 FQGNSA. CDR3 region: CASSSQGSANEKLFF. The CDR3 nucleotides are TGTGCCAGCAGCTCCCAGGGGTCAGCTAATGAAAAACTGTTTTTT.

A few counts support this clone. The chain has TRBV18 and TRBJ2-1; the D gene is possibly TRBD2 (7 bases). Germline CDR1 KGHSH, CDR2 LQKENI. Between the trimmed V and J ends, which lost 2 bases and 13 bases, there was a span of 15 bases. The CDR3 has 13 amino acids. The CDR3 DNA reads TGTGCCAGCTCACCAGGGGGGGGCCAACCCCAGTTCTTC. This sequence encodes CASSPGGGQPQFF.

The chain carries TRBV5-5 and TRBJ1-1; 7 bases match TRBD1. Germline V gene data show CDR1 as SGHKS and CDR2 as YYEKEE (reference sequence). After removal of 4 bases from V and 7 bases from J, the junction contained 7 bases not matched to a gene. The CDR3 runs 13 residues. CDR3 residues: CASSPGQADEAFF. In DNA form, the CDR3 reads TGTGCCAGCAGCCCTGGACAGGCCGATGAAGCTTTCTTT.

The rearrangement links TRBV21-1 to TRBJ2-7; TRBD1 is the table's D call, not checked against the DNA. TRBV21-1 is shown as a pseudogene. The CDR3 length is 16 residues. The chain's CDR3 is CASSKERGRATYEQYF. CDR3 coding DNA: TGTGCCAGCAGCAAAGAAAGGGGCAGGGCAACCTACGAGCAGTACTTC.

Remarks on this clone: One end of the junction is discordant with germline, which a read error may explain. The J gene is TRBJ2-1, the V gene TRBV7-9; 9 bases are shared with TRBD2. This CDR3 spans 16 amino acids. Germline CDR1 reads SEHNR; CDR2 reads FQNEAQ (reference sequence). The CDR3 spells CASSLSLAGSYNGQFF. CDR3 bases: TGTGCCAGCAGCTTATCCCTAGCGGGATCCTACAATGGGCAGTTCTTC.

J is TRBJ2-2 and V is TRBV4-1; the D is unclear. V shed 0 bases and J shed 5 bases, with 4 bases lying between them. The CDR3 runs 13 residues. Germline-derived CDR1 and CDR2 are MGHRA and YSYEKL. This CDR3 is CASSQEETGELFF. In DNA form, the CDR3 reads TGCGCCAGCAGCCAAGAAGAGACCGGGGAGCTGTTTTTT.

The chain joins TRBV28 to TRBJ1-1; the match to TRBD1 covers 8 bases. Trimming took 5 bases from V and 5 from J; bases not matched to a gene: 10. The germline gives CDR1 MDHEN, CDR2 SYDVKM. The CDR3 length is 15 residues. The CDR3: CASSVPRGPGTEAFF. The CDR3 DNA follows: TGTGCCAGCAGTGTCCCCAGGGGGCCTGGGACTGAAGCTTTCTTT.

The chain couples TRBV7-2 to TRBJ2-4, with a tentative D call TRBD2 (7 bases). CDR3 size: 14 residues. With 3 bases removed from V and 9 bases from J, the gap between germline ends came to 15 bases. Germline values: CDR1 SGHTA, CDR2 FQGNSA. The CDR3 is CASSFWTRGGIQYF. The DNA for the CDR3 is TGTGCCAGCAGCTTTTGGACTAGGGGGGGCATTCAGTACTTC.